The 19 T cell receptor beta chains given below trace back to one sample, sequenced in a study of low-dose radiotherapy and immunotherapy resistance in tumors (dated by TCRdb to 2022 to 2024). Taken with the paper, the label for time point translates to: after trial treatment. The sample's treatment or condition, from its label and the paper: LDRT plus nivolumab, ipilimumab, low-dose cyclophosphamide and aspirin (RACIN trial). The sequencer listed for this sample is Illumina HiSeq 2500. First-strand cDNA was synthesized using Superscript III and a set of TRAV- and TRBV-specific primers, so that both TCRalpha and TCRbeta chains were covered. TCRs were amplified with Phusion for about 21 PCR cycles, with a constant-region primer paired with the adapter attached to the V primers. Clones were called with MiXCR by TCRdb after fastp trimmed the public reads at Q25, and only in-frame beta chains were retained. Merged by CDR3 protein, the rows form single entries marked with the most common genes and DNA. Counted in this sample were 35,000 to 50,000 distinct CDR3 sequences; about 25% of them appeared once. The top ten clonotypes cover roughly a tenth of the sample.

Sequenced material: PBMCs, taken after low-dose radiotherapy plus immunotherapy. These receptors came from a male donor with prostate cancer.

This clonotype was seen at least ten times. This rearrangement joins TRBV28 to TRBJ2-6; D may match TRBD1 or TRBD2 (5 bases each). There are 18 residues in the CDR3. V was clipped by 5 bases and J by 0 bases, with 17 bases between them. Germline V gives CDR1 MDHEN, CDR2 SYDVKM. The CDR3 region is CASSPPGRMLSGANVLTF. CDR3 DNA sequence: TGTGCCAGCAGTCCCCCGGGACGGATGCTCTCTGGGGCCAACGTCCTGACTTTC.

This clonotype was detected many times. The chain combines TRBV6-2 or TRBV6-3 with TRBJ2-1; tentative D call: TRBD1 (5 bases). The CDR3 spans 13 residues. Germline CDR1 reads MNHEY; CDR2 reads SVGEGT. Trimming removed 0 bases from V and 6 bases from J, with 6 bases in between. CDR3 loop: CASSYSQGNEQFF. Written as DNA, the CDR3 is TGTGCCAGCAGTTACTCTCAGGGCAATGAGCAGTTCTTC.

This clonotype has at least ten counts. The rearrangement uses TRBV29-1 and TRBJ2-2, with TRBD1 matching 10 bases. The V gene end was trimmed by 7 bases and the J gene end by 3 bases; junction bases not matched to a gene: 8. The CDR3 length is 15 residues. Germline CDR1 and CDR2: SQVTM and ANQGSEA. CDR3 coding DNA: TGCAGCGCCAACGGACAGGGGGGGTACACCGGGGAGCTGTTTTTT. Translating it yields CSANGQGGYTGELFF.

This clonotype was observed many times. The rearrangement links TRBV10-3 to TRBJ1-2, with D uncertain. The CDR3 consists of 16 residues. Germline values: CDR1 ENHRY, CDR2 SYGVKD. V was clipped by 2 bases and J by 1 base, with 14 bases between them. The CDR3 DNA reads TGTGCCATCAGTGAGGCGCCCCTGGCAGTTAACTATGGCTACACCTTC. The encoded protein is CAISEAPLAVNYGYTF.

This clonotype was counted ten times or more. This rearrangement joins TRBV5-5 to TRBJ2-1; weak D call: TRBD2 (6 bases). CDR3 length equals 14 residues. The V end lost 4 bases, the J end lost 0 bases, and 8 bases lay between the germline ends. The germline gives CDR1 SGHKS, CDR2 YYEKEE (reference sequence). The CDR3 DNA sequence: TGTGCCAGCAGCCTAGCGAGCTCCTACAATGAGCAGTTCTTC. As protein: CASSLASSYNEQFF.

This chain uses TRBV6-2 or TRBV6-3 with TRBJ2-6; D is undetermined. The V and J ends lost 1 base and 0 bases respectively, with 4 bases between them. The germline gives CDR1 MNHEY, CDR2 SVGEGT. The length of the CDR3 is 15 residues. The CDR3: CASSYWGSGANVLTF. In DNA form, the CDR3 reads TGTGCCAGCAGTTACTGGGGCTCTGGGGCCAACGTCCTGACTTTC.

This clonotype has at least ten counts. The rearrangement uses TRBV5-3 and TRBJ1-2; weak D call: TRBD1 (6 bases). TRBV5-3 is an ORF for which the function is uncertain. This CDR3 has 12 amino acids. CDR3 coding DNA: TGTGCGGGGGGGGGGGCGAACTATGGCTACACCTTC. Amino acid sequence: CAGGGANYGYTF.

This clonotype was detected many times. The chain carries TRBV19 and TRBJ2-3, with 7 bases fitting TRBD1. Per the germline V gene, CDR1 is LNHDA and CDR2 is SQIVND (reference sequence). CDR3 length: 16 amino acids. V trimming: 1 base; J trimming: 0 bases; junction bases outside the gene matches: 4. The CDR3 bases are TGTGCCAGTAGTATAGGGGACAGCCGTAGCACAGATACGCAGTATTTT. It codes for CASSIGDSRSTDTQYF.

In the case of this clonotype: Only one base separates this from a far larger clonotype, so it likely reflects a read error. This rearrangement joins TRBV6-2 or TRBV6-3 to TRBJ2-5, with 8 bases identical to TRBD2. Looked up from germline, CDR1 is MNHEY and CDR2 is SVGEGT. CDR3 length: 16 amino acids. CDR3 amino acids: CASSGRTSPSRGEKFF. The CDR3 DNA reads as TGTGCCAGCAGTGGACGGACTAGCCCCTCCCGGGGTGAGAAGTTCTTC.

This clonotype was recorded at least ten times. The CDR3 spells CASSSRQGNQPQHF. The CDR3 DNA reads as TGTGCCAGCAGCTCGCGACAGGGCAATCAGCCCCAGCATTTT. This sequence joins TRBV7-2 and TRBJ1-5, with D perhaps TRBD1 (6 bases). This CDR3 comprises 14 residues. V dropped 4 bases and J dropped 2 bases, with 9 bases sitting between them. Germline V CDR1 and CDR2: SGHTA, FQGNSA.

This clonotype was detected a few times. The rearrangement links TRBV20-1 to TRBJ2-7, with D unresolved. The CDR3 is 15 amino acids. V lost 6 bases and J lost 3, with 21 bases in between. In germline, CDR1 is DFQATT, CDR2 SNEGSKA (reference sequence). CDR3 loop: CSATPAAFSLYEQYF. The CDR3 region has the DNA TGCAGTGCGACCCCGGCGGCCTTCTCTCTCTACGAGCAGTACTTC.

This clonotype was seen many times. The chain couples TRBV10-2 to TRBJ2-2, with TRBD2 matching 7 bases. Germline assignment: CDR1 WSHSY and CDR2 SAAADI. V lost 8 bases to trimming and J lost 6 bases; unmatched junction nucleotides: 9. The CDR3 totals 14 residues. DNA of the CDR3: TGCGCCAGCGTATTAAGCGGGATCTCCGGGGAGCTGTTTTTT. Its protein is CASVLSGISGELFF.

This clonotype was counted at least ten times. The chain carries TRBV6-5 and TRBJ1-1; TRBD1 aligns across 9 bases. Unmatched junction bases numbered 3, after V lost 6 bases and J lost 4 bases. This CDR3 spans 13 amino acids. Germline V gene sequence: CDR1 MNHEY, CDR2 SVGAGI. CDR3 in amino acids: CASRGTGLTEAFF. The CDR3 bases are TGTGCCAGCAGGGGGACAGGGCTCACTGAAGCTTTCTTT.

In its sample, this clonotype was seen many times. The rearrangement uses TRBV5-1 and TRBJ2-1; D is unclear. The V gene's germline CDR1 is SGHRS and CDR2 YFSETQ. The CDR3 runs 12 residues. Trimming removed 5 bases at V and 5 bases at J, with 8 bases between. The CDR3 DNA reads as TGCGCCAGCAGAGGAACCGACAATGAGCAGTTCTTC. Translated, it gives CASRGTDNEQFF.

The V call is TRBV5-1, the J call TRBJ2-5; D could derive from TRBD1 or TRBD2 (5 bases each). CDR1 and CDR2 (germline): SGHRS, YFSETQ. The CDR3 runs 15 residues. The V end was cut by 4 bases, the J end by 4 bases, with 17 bases between. CDR3 sequence reads: CASSKGPSTGETQYF. The CDR3, as DNA: TGCGCCAGCAGCAAGGGACCGTCAACGGGAGAGACCCAGTACTTC.

The chain combines TRBV7-3 with TRBJ2-1, with TRBD2 matching 10 bases. Germline assignment: CDR1 SGHTA and CDR2 FQGTGA. The CDR3 runs 16 residues. Germline trimming cut 5 bases from V and 8 bases from J; bases unmatched to any gene: 12. The CDR3 bases are TGTGCCAGCAGCACCCTAGCGGGGGCCCCGGTGGATGAGCAGTTCTTC. Amino acids: CASSTLAGAPVDEQFF.

V gene TRBV28 combines with J gene TRBJ1-4, with 9 nucleotides matching TRBD1. Germline CDR1 MDHEN, CDR2 SYDVKM. Trimming at V came to 5 bases and at J to 8 bases, leaving 12 bases not matched to a gene. CDR3 size: 16 residues. The DNA for the CDR3 is TGTGCCAGCAGTCAGAATACCGGGACAGGGCCCGAAAAACTGTTTTTT. This gives the protein CASSQNTGTGPEKLFF.

This clonotype was found many times. The CDR3 DNA reads as TGCGCCAGCAGCCCCAGTGGAGGGGATTACAATGAGCAGTTCTTC. This sequence encodes CASSPSGGDYNEQFF. The gene calls are TRBV4-1 and TRBJ2-1; D is perhaps TRBD2 (6 bases). Trimming cost V 4 bases and J 4 bases, with 14 bases left between them. The CDR3 consists of 15 residues. The germline V gene encodes CDR1 MGHRA and CDR2 YSYEKL.

The rearrangement joins TRBV7-2 to TRBJ2-5; TRBD1 matches at 8 bases. Losses at the gene ends were 5 bases for V and 4 bases for J; bases not matched to a gene: 3. There are 13 residues in the CDR3. Germline loops: CDR1 SGHTA, CDR2 FQGNSA. The CDR3 DNA follows: TGTGCCAGCAGCGAAGGGACAGGAGAGACCCAGTACTTC. Protein product: CASSEGTGETQYF.